These 8 T cell receptor beta chains came from one sample sequenced in a study of CD8+ T cells in alopecia areata. Sequencing relied on a cDNA template that was reverse transcribed from extracted RNA. Profiling relied on immunoSEQ multiplex PCR, and the TCRdb table lists in-frame clones only, not all of them. The repertoire holds some 100,000 clones, with around two fifths as singletons. Sequencing used CD4+ T cells sorted from blood. These receptors were obtained from a human donor with alopecia areata.

CDR3 DNA: TGTGCCAGTAGTATTAGCAGGAGACGCGAGCAGTACTTC. This encodes CASSISRRREQYF. The chain has TRBV19 and TRBJ2-7, with D unresolved. This CDR3 has 13 amino acids. Germline-derived CDR1 and CDR2 are LNHDA and SQIVND (reference sequence). The V end lost 3 bases, the J end lost 6 bases, and 12 bases lay between the germline ends. Looking up the rest from reference TRBV19 and TRBJ2-7 gives the full variable domain: DGGITQSPKYLFRKEGQNVTLSCEQNLNHDAMYWYRQDPGQGLRLIYYSQIVNDFQKGDIAEGYSVSREKKESFPLTVTSAQKNPTAFYLCASSISRRREQYFGPGTRLTVT.

This clone was counted only a few times. CDR3 nucleotide sequence: TGCAGCGTCAATGGGGGGGGTGGCCAAGAGACCCAGTACTTC. Translating it yields CSVNGGGGQETQYF. The chain is built from TRBV29-1 and TRBJ2-5; 7 nucleotides line up with TRBD2. The V gene's germline CDR1 is SQVTM and CDR2 ANQGSEA. The CDR3 is 14 amino acids. Trimming at V came to 6 bases and at J to 1 base, leaving 8 bases not matched to a gene.

The chain joins TRBV5-1 to TRBJ2-3; D is unresolved. The CDR3 consists of 14 residues. Germline CDR1 is SGHRS and CDR2 is YFSETQ. V lost 4 bases, J lost 4 bases, and 13 bases lay in between. This CDR3 is CASSPSSSADTQYF. The CDR3 DNA reads as TGCGCCAGCAGCCCATCATCCTCGGCAGATACGCAGTATTTT.

The genes are TRBV30 and TRBJ2-1, with 9 bases identical to TRBD1. Germline loops: CDR1 GTSNPN, CDR2 SVGIG (reference sequence). The ends lost 1 base at V and 12 bases at J; junction bases unmatched: 4. CDR3 size: 12 residues. The CDR3 sequence: CAWSGTGGWQFF. As DNA, the CDR3 is TGTGCCTGGAGTGGAACAGGGGGCTGGCAGTTCTTC.

The chain combines TRBV6-6 with TRBJ1-5; TRBD1 might be the D (6 bases). Trimming shortened V by 5 bases and J by 7 bases, and 12 bases separated the two germline ends. CDR1 and CDR2 from the germline V gene are MNHNY and SVGAGI (reference sequence). The CDR3 covers 13 residues. CDR3 sequence reads: CASSGTIDQPQHF. The CDR3, as DNA: TGTGCCAGCAGTGGGACAATAGACCAGCCCCAGCATTTT.

This clone was seen more than once but under ten times. The rearrangement links TRBV28 to TRBJ2-2; no clear D. V lost 3 bases and J 6 bases, leaving 5 bases between the germline ends. The CDR3 is 12 amino acids. The germline V gene has CDR1 MDHEN and CDR2 SYDVKM. CDR3 in amino acids: CASSFIPGELFF. The CDR3 DNA reads TGTGCCAGCAGTTTTATACCCGGGGAGCTGTTTTTT.

The sample holds a few counts of this clone. The V gene is TRBV18, the J gene TRBJ2-5, with a weak D call TRBD1 (6 bases). Germline values: CDR1 KGHSH, CDR2 LQKENI. Trimming removed 5 bases from V and 2 bases from J, with 12 bases in between. The CDR3 extends over 14 amino acids. DNA for the CDR3: TGTGCCAGCTCATCACAGGGACGTCAAGAGACCCAGTACTTC. Translated: CASSSQGRQETQYF. Complete variable domain (other parts from reference TRBV18 and TRBJ2-5): NAGVMQNPRHLVRRRGQEARLRCSPMKGHSHVYWYRQLPEEGLKFMVYLQKENIIDESGMPKERFSAEFPKEGPSILRIQQVVRGDSAAYFCASSSQGRQETQYFGPGTRLLVL.

This clone has just a few counts. This chain links TRBV19 with TRBJ1-1, with D possibly being TRBD1 (6 bases). CDR1 is LNHDA and CDR2 is SQIVND in the germline V gene (reference sequence). V gave up 5 bases and J gave up 1 base, with 14 bases separating them. This CDR3 is 15 amino acids long. DNA for the CDR3: TGTGCCAGTAGTTTTATTCGACAGGCGAACACTGAAGCTTTCTTT. Protein sequence: CASSFIRQANTEAFF.